The 5 T cell receptor beta chains listed next were all sequenced from one sample in a study of cytomegalovirus exposure and HLA in healthy donors. Primers for the PCR totalled 60 Vbeta and 13 Jbeta. Profiled with immunoSEQ multiplex PCR; TCRdb holds only in-frame clones, not every one. The sample yields roughly 200,000 clones, roughly four fifths seen once. What was sequenced was PBMCs. All receptors come from a woman under 40 in good health and CMV-seropositive.

The chain carries TRBV18 and TRBJ2-3, with 8 bases that match TRBD1. J gave up 1 base and V 0 bases, and 0 bases lay outside the gene matches. Germline CDR1 and CDR2: KGHSH and LQKENI. The CDR3 is 15 residues long. This chain's CDR3 is CASSPPTGGTDTQYF. As DNA, the CDR3 is TGTGCCAGCTCACCACCGACAGGGGGCACAGATACGCAGTATTTT. Variable domain in full (rest from reference TRBV18 and TRBJ2-3): NAGVMQNPRHLVRRRGQEARLRCSPMKGHSHVYWYRQLPEEGLKFMVYLQKENIIDESGMPKERFSAEFPKEGPSILRIQQVVRGDSAAYFCASSPPTGGTDTQYFGPGTRLTVL.

The CDR3 reads CASSQDRTPNQPQHF. The CDR3 DNA reads as TGCGCCAGCAGCCAAGATCGGACACCTAATCAGCCCCAGCATTTT. The V call is TRBV4-3, the J call TRBJ1-5; D possibly corresponds to TRBD1 (5 bases). This CDR3 comprises 15 residues. The germline V gene encodes CDR1 LGHNA and CDR2 YSLEER. V lost 0 bases, J lost 4 bases, and 10 bases lay in between.

The chain couples TRBV6-4 to TRBJ2-2, with 9 bases matching TRBD1. The V segment lost 5 bases and the J segment 4 bases; nucleotides outside the gene matches: 5. From germline, CDR1 is MRHNA and CDR2 SNTAGT. The CDR3 is 15 amino acids. The CDR3 sequence: CASSPGTGSTGELFF. CDR3 bases: TGTGCCAGCAGTCCCGGGACAGGGTCCACCGGGGAGCTGTTTTTT.

Ten or more counts support this clone. The CDR3 sequence: CASSVTRTNEKLFF. The CDR3 coding sequence is TGTGCCAGTAGTGTCACAAGAACTAATGAAAAACTGTTTTTT. The chain combines TRBV19 with TRBJ1-4; D gene unclear. Germline V gene data show CDR1 as LNHDA and CDR2 as SQIVND (reference sequence). With 5 bases removed from V and 1 base from J, the gap between germline ends came to 8 bases. There are 14 residues in the CDR3.

The chain uses TRBV5-4 and TRBJ1-6, with TRBD1 identical over 7 bases. Per the germline V gene, CDR1 is SGHNT and CDR2 is YYREEE (reference sequence). Losses at the gene ends were 0 bases for V and 4 bases for J; bases not matched to a gene: 4. The CDR3 is made up of 16 amino acids. The CDR3 region is CASSLVDREYNSPLHF. The CDR3 nucleotides read TGTGCCAGCAGCTTGGTCGACAGGGAATATAATTCACCCCTCCACTTT. The whole variable domain, filled in from reference TRBV5-4 and TRBJ1-6, reads ETGVTQSPTHLIKTRGQQVTLRCSSQSGHNTVSWYQQALGQGPQFIFQYYREEENGRGNFPPRFSGLQFPNYSSELNVNALELDDSALYLCASSLVDREYNSPLHFGNGTRLTVT.